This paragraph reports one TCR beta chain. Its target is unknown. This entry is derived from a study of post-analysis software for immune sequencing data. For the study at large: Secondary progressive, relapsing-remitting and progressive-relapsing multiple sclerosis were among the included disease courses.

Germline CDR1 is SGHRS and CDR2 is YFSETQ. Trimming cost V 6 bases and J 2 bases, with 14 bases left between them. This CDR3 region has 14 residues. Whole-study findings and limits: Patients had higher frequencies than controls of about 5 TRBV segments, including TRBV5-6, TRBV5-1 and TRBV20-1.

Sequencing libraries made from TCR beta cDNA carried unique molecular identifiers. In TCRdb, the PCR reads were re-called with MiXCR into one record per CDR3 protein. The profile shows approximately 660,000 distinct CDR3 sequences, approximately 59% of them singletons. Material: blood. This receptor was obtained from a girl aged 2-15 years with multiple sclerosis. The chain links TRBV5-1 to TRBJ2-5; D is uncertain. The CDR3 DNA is TGCGCCAGCATGGCGTTCGGAGAACAAGAGACCCAGTACTTC. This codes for CASMAFGEQETQYF.